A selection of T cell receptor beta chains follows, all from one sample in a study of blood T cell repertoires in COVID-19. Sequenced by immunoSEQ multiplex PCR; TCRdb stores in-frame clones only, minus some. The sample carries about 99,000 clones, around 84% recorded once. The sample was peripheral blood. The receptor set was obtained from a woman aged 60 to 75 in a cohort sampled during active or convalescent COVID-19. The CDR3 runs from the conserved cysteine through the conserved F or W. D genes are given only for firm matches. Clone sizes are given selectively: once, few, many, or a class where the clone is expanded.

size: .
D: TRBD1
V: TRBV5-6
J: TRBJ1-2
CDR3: CASSPLQGAPYGYTF
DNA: TGTGCCAGCAGCCCATTACAGGGGGCACCATATGGCTACACCTTC

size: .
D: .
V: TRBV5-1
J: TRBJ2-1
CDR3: CASSSLVAPSYNEQFF
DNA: TGCGCCAGCAGCTCCCTCGTGGCCCCCTCCTACAATGAGCAGTTCTTC

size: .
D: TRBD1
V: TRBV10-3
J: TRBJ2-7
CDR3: CAISEVGQGSGEQYF
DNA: TGTGCCATCAGTGAGGTAGGACAGGGGTCAGGTGAGCAGTACTTC

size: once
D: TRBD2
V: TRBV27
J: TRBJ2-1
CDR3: CASNPPTRGGAYNEQFF
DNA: TGTGCCAGCAATCCCCCCACGCGCGGGGGGGCCTACAATGAGCAGTTCTTC

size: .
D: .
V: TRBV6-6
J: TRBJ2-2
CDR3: CASLGQGGTGELFF
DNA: TGTGCCAGCCTAGGACAGGGAGGGACCGGGGAGCTGTTTTTT

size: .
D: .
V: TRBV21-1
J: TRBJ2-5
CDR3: CARIGETQYF
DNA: TGTGCCAGGATCGGAGAGACCCAGTACTTC

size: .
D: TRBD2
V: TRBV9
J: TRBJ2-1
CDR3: CASSVTSGGVHEQFF
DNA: TGTGCCAGCAGCGTGACTAGCGGGGGGGTCCATGAGCAGTTCTTC

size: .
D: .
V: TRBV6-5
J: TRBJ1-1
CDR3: CASSMRVDTEAFF
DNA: TGTGCCAGCAGTATGAGGGTAGACACTGAAGCTTTCTTT

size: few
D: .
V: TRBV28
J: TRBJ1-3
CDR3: CASSPTAGLNSGNTIYF
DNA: TGTGCCAGCAGTCCCACGGCCGGACTGAACTCTGGAAACACCATATATTTT

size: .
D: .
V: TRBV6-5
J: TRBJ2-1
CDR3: CASRPDRFLGDEQFF
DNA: TGTGCCAGCAGACCTGACAGGTTTCTAGGCGATGAGCAGTTCTTC

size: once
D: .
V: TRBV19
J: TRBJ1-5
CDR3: CASTAGISNQPQHF
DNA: TGTGCCAGTACGGCAGGGATTAGCAATCAGCCCCAGCATTTT

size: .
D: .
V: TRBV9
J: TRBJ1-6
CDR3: CASSTGPNSPLHF
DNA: TGTGCCAGCAGCACAGGACCGAATTCACCCCTCCACTTT

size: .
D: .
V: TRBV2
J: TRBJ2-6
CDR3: CAGARQLSGANVLTF
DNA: TGTGCCGGGGCCCGGCAGCTCTCTGGGGCCAACGTCCTGACTTTC

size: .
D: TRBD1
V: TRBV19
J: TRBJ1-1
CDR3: CASRILGTGGTEAFF
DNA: TGTGCCAGTAGAATTCTCGGGACAGGGGGCACTGAAGCTTTCTTT

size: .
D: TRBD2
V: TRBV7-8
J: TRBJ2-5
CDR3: CASSSSGGSLRETQYF
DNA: TGTGCCAGCAGCTCCTCGGGGGGGAGTCTGCGGGAGACCCAGTACTTC

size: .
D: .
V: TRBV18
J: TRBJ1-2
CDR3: CASSPGSGKGYTF
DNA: TGTGCCAGCTCACCAGGGTCCGGGAAAGGCTACACCTTC

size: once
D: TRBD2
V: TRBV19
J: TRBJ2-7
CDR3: CASRASGVSASYEQYF
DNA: TGTGCCAGTAGGGCTAGCGGGGTGTCCGCTTCCTACGAGCAGTACTTC

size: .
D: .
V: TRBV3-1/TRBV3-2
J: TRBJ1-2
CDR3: CASSQEGSAYGYTF
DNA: TGTGCCAGCAGCCAAGAAGGCAGCGCCTATGGCTACACCTTC

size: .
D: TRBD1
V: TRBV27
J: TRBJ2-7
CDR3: CASSIQKAGGFEQYF
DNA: TGTGCCAGCAGCATCCAAAAGGCAGGGGGCTTCGAGCAGTACTTC

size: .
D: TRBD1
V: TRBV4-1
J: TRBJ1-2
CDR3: CASSLSVGTGGAGFGYTF
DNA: TGCGCCAGCAGCCTTTCGGTCGGGACAGGGGGCGCTGGGTTTGGCTACACCTTC

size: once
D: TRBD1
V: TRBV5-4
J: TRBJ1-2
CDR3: CASSLEGQFYGYTF
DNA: TGTGCCAGCAGCTTGGAGGGACAGTTCTATGGCTACACCTTC

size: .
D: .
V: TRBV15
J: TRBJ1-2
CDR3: CATSRFPAGGYTF
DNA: TGTGCCACCAGCAGATTTCCGGCGGGTGGCTACACCTTC

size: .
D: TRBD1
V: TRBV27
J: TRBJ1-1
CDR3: CASNDRAGHTEAFF
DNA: TGTGCCAGCAACGACAGGGCAGGGCACACTGAAGCTTTCTTT

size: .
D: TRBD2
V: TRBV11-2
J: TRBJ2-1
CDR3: CASSLAGGVRNEQFF
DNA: TGTGCCAGCAGCTTAGCGGGAGGTGTCAGGAATGAGCAGTTCTTC

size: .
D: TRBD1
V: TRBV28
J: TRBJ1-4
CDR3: CASSFGQGQKIATNEKLFF
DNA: TGTGCCAGCAGTTTTGGACAGGGGCAAAAGATAGCAACTAATGAAAAACTGTTTTTT

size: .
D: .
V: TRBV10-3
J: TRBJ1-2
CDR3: CAISVSVGGPGYTF
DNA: TGTGCCATCAGTGTCAGCGTCGGCGGCCCTGGCTACACCTTC

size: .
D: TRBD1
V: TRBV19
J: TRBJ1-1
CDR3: CASTLTGREAFF
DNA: TGTGCCAGTACCCTGACAGGGAGGGAAGCTTTCTTT

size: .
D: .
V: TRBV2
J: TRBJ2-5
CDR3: CASKREQHRQETQYF
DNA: TGTGCCAGCAAGAGGGAACAGCATCGCCAAGAGACCCAGTACTTC

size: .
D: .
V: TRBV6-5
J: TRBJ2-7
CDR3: CASSMGPYYEQYF
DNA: TGTGCCAGCAGTATGGGGCCTTACTACGAGCAGTACTTC

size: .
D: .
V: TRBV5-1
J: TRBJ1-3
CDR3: CASSSWLTGDGNTIYF
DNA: TGCGCCAGCAGCTCTTGGTTGACAGGCGATGGAAACACCATATATTTT

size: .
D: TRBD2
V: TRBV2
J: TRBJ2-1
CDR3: CASSPRTWGTRDEQFF
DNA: TGTGCCAGCAGTCCTAGAACCTGGGGGACTAGGGATGAGCAGTTCTTC

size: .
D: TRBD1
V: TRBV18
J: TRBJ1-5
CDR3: CASSPSTAGGNQPQHF
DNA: TGTGCCAGCTCACCGTCCACGGCAGGGGGAAATCAGCCCCAGCATTTT

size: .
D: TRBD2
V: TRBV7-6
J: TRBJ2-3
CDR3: CASSLDLTSGRAFAGTQYF
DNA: TGTGCCAGCAGCTTAGACCTTACTAGCGGGAGGGCCTTTGCAGGTACGCAGTATTTT

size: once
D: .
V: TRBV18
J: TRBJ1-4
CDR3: CASSPRRGLGEKLFF
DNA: TGTGCCAGCTCACCACGACGAGGGCTGGGTGAAAAACTGTTTTTT

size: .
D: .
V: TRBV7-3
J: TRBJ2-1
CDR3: CASSQQGGEQFF
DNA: TGTGCCAGCAGCCAACAGGGGGGGGAGCAGTTCTTC

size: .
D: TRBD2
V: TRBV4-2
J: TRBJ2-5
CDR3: CASSQTWTSGNGETQYF
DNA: TGTGCCAGCAGCCAAACTTGGACTAGCGGGAATGGAGAGACCCAGTACTTC

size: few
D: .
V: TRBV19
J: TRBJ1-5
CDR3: CASSAHQGFDQPQHF
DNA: TGTGCCAGTAGTGCACACCAGGGTTTTGATCAGCCCCAGCATTTT

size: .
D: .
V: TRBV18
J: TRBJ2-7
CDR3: CASSPGTSYEQYF
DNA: TGTGCCAGCTCACCAGGGACTTCCTACGAGCAGTACTTC

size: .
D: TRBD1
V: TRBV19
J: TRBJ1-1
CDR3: CASTFAATGAKAFF
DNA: TGTGCCAGTACCTTCGCGGCCACAGGGGCTAAAGCTTTCTTT

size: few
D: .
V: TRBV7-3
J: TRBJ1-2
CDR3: CASSLDPGSYGYTF
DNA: TGTGCCAGCAGCTTAGATCCAGGATCATATGGCTACACCTTC

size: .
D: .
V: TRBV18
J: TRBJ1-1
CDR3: CASSLGAQNTEAFF
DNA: TGTGCCAGCTCCCTGGGGGCACAGAACACTGAAGCTTTCTTT

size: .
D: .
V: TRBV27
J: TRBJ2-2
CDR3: CASSPSWLVRTGELFF
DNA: TGTGCCAGCAGTCCTAGTTGGCTAGTGAGGACCGGGGAGCTGTTTTTT

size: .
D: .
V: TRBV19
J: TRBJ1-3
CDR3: CASCGQAYSGNTIYF
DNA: TGTGCCAGTTGTGGACAAGCCTACTCTGGAAACACCATATATTTT

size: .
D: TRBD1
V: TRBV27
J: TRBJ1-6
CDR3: CASSLRLAGTGGSPLHF
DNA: TGTGCCAGCAGTTTACGCTTGGCCGGGACAGGGGGCTCACCCCTCCACTTT

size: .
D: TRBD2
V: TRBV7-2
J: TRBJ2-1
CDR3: CASSLRTSGDYNEQFF
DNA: TGTGCCAGCAGCTTAAGGACTAGCGGGGACTACAATGAGCAGTTCTTC

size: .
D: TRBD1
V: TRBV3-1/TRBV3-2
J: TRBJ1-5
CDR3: CASSPDREGQPQHF
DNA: TGTGCCAGCAGCCCGGACAGGGAAGGTCAGCCCCAGCATTTT

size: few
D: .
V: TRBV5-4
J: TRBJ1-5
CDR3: CASSAELRQPQHF
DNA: TGTGCCAGCAGTGCTGAGCTGCGTCAGCCCCAGCATTTT

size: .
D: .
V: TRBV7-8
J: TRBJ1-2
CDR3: CASSPRQASSGGYTF
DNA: TGTGCCAGCAGCCCGCGACAGGCTTCGAGCGGTGGCTACACCTTC

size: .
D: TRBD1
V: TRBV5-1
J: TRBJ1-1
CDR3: CASSYDRAQAFF
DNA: TGCGCCAGCAGCTATGACAGGGCGCAAGCTTTCTTT

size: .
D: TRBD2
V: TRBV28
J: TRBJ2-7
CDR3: CASSLAGGTYEQYF
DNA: TGTGCCAGCAGTCTAGCGGGAGGTACCTACGAGCAGTACTTC

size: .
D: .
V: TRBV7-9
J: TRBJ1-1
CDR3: CASSSSGNTEAFF
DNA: TGTGCCAGCAGCTCCTCAGGGAACACTGAAGCTTTCTTT

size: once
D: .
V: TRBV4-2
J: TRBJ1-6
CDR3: CASSQAEQSSYNSPLHF
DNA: TGTGCCAGCAGCCAAGCGGAACAGAGCTCCTATAATTCACCCCTCCACTTT

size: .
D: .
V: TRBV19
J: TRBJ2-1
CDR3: CASRQGLAGEQFF
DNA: TGTGCCAGTCGCCAGGGGCTAGCAGGTGAGCAGTTCTTC

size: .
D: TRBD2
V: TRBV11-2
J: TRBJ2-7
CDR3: CASSLGGTSSYEQYF
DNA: TGTGCCAGCAGCTTAGGGGGGACTAGCTCCTACGAGCAGTACTTC